Below, 7 T cell receptor beta chains from the same sample are listed, as sequenced in a study of tumor-infiltrating lymphocytes in primary liver carcinoma. Co-extracted RNA and DNA came from roughly 20-30 mg of unsorted bulk tissue. The investigators made TCR beta cDNA from approximately 0.5 ug total RNA, using a constant-region primer. Modified slightly, ARM-PCR produced TCR beta libraries over three nested multiplex PCR rounds. Both of the initial two PCR rounds ran for approximately 11 cycles and employed TRBV1-TRBV30 forward primers alongside a C-beta reverse primer. TCRdb recomputed calls from the multiplex PCR reads with MiXCR, one row per CDR3 protein. This table has around 79,000 distinct CDR3 sequences, under 75% appearing once. The sample was tumor-adjacent normal liver tissue. The receptor set was obtained from a middle-aged man with primary liver carcinoma and hepatitis B virus infection.

For this clonotype: At one end, the junction sequence differs from germline, possibly due to a read error. The chain links TRBV5-5 to TRBJ2-3; possibly TRBD1 for D (6 bases). CDR1 is SGHKS, CDR2 YYEKEE, per germline (reference sequence). The CDR3 extends over 14 amino acids. The CDR3 here is CASSLEPRTDMQYF. CDR3 in DNA: TGTGCTAGCAGCTTGGAACCCAGGACAGATATGCAGTATTTT.

A remark on this clonotype: A junction boundary mismatches the germline segment, possibly from a read error. The chain couples TRBV11-3 to TRBJ1-1; possible D gene TRBD1, 5 bases. The CDR3 length is 13 residues. Germline values: CDR1 SGHNT, CDR2 YENEEA. CDR3 DNA sequence: TGTGCCAGCAGCTTAGGGGGGAACCCTGAAGCTTTCTTT. The encoded protein is CASSLGGNPEAFF.

In its sample, this clonotype was seen many times. The V gene is TRBV7-9, the J gene TRBJ1-1, with 9 bases lining up with TRBD1. Germline CDR1 SEHNR, CDR2 FQNEAQ (reference sequence). CDR3 length: 13 amino acids. With 4 bases clipped from V and 5 bases from J, the junction kept 2 bases outside the gene matches. The CDR3 spells CASSSGQGTEAFF. The CDR3 DNA follows: TGTGCCAGCAGCTCGGGACAGGGTACTGAAGCTTTCTTT.

There are many counts of this clonotype. CDR3 coding DNA: TGTGCCATCAGTGGGCGGGCTCATGTCGGAGCTTTCTTT. The encoded protein is CAISGRAHVGAFF. The chain has TRBV10-3 and TRBJ1-1; D is undetermined. CDR1 is ENHRY and CDR2 is SYGVKD in the germline V gene. V was trimmed by 4 bases and J by 10 bases, leaving 16 bases between them. This CDR3 contains 13 residues.

V usage is TRBV11-2 and J usage is TRBJ1-1, with 8 nucleotides matching TRBD1. The CDR3 consists of 20 residues. V shed 5 bases and J 2 bases; nucleotides not matched to a gene: 22. Germline V gene data show CDR1 as SGHAT and CDR2 as FQNNGV. CDR3: CASSDRNRGSNRWSNTEAFF. The CDR3 region has the DNA TGTGCCAGCAGCGATCGGAACAGGGGGAGCAACAGGTGGAGTAACACTGAAGCTTTCTTT. Filled out from reference TRBV11-2 and TRBJ1-1, the complete variable domain reads EAGVAQSPRYKIIEKRQSVAFWCNPISGHATLYWYQQILGQGPKLLIQFQNNGVVDDSQLPKDRFSAERLKGVDSTLKIQPAKLEDSAVYLCASSDRNRGSNRWSNTEAFFGQGTRLTVV.

As concerns this clonotype: This may come from a read error, since a much larger clone is one base off. The chain combines TRBV7-9 with TRBJ2-7; TRBD2 is a possible D gene (6 bases). The V end lost 2 bases, the J end lost 3 bases, and 14 bases lay between the germline ends. The CDR3 contains 15 residues. Germline V gives CDR1 SEHNR, CDR2 FQNEAQ (reference sequence). CDR3 amino acids: CASSLLPSASYEQYF. For the CDR3, the DNA is TGTGCCAGCAGCTTACTCCCTAGCGCAAGCTACGAGCAGTACTTC. Full variable domain (rest looked up from reference TRBV7-9 and TRBJ2-7): DTGVSQNPRHKITKRGQNVTFRCDPISEHNRLYWYRQTLGQGPEFLTYFQNEAQLEKSRLLSDRFSAERPKGSFSTLEIQRTEQGDSAMYLCASSLLPSASYEQYFGPGTRLTVT.

With regard to this clonotype: A much bigger clone sits one base away, suggesting this may be a read error. The chain carries TRBV6-5 and TRBJ2-7; the match to TRBD1 covers 8 bases. The CDR3 extends over 13 amino acids. Germline CDR1 MNHEY, CDR2 SVGAGI. The CDR3 protein is CASRGTGEYELYF. CDR3 DNA sequence: TGTGCCAGCAGGGGGACAGGCGAGTACGAGCTGTACTTC.